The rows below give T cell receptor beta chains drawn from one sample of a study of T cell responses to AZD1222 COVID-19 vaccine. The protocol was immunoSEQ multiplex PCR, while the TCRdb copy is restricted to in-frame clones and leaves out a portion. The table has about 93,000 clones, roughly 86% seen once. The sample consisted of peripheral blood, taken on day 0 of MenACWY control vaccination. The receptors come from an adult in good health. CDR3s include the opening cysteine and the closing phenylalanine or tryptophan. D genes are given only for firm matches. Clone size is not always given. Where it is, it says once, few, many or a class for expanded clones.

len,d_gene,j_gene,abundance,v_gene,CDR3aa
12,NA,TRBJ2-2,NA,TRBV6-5,CATTEGTGELFF
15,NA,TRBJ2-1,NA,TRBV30,CAWSVMLATGNEQFF
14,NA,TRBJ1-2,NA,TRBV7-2,CASSSGGANDGYTF
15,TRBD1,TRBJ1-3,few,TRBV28,CASSLDGTVLNTIYF
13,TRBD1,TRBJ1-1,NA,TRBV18,CASSLGQVTEAFF
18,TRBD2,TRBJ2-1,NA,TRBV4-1,CASSRQLAGAISYNEQFF
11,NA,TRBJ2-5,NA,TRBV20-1,CSARRGETQYF
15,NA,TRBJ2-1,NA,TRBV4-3,CASSQDWTYHNEQFF
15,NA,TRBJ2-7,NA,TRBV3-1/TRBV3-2,CASSPLRAGSYEQYF
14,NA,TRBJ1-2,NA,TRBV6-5,CASRPGLANYGYTF
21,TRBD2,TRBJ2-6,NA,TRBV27,CASSSRLRLAGGYSGANVLTF
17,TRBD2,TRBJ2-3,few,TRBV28,CASSLGLTSAATDTQYF
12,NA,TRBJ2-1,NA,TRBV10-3,CAISGGRNEQFF
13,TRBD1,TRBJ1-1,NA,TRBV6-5,CASSHKDRREAFF
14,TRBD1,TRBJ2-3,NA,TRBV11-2,CASSGQGPADTQYF
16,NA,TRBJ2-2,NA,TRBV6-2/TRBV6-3,CASSPRQVTWTGELFF
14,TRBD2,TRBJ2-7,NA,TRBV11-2,CASNIAGASYEQYF
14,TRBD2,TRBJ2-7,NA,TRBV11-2,CASSGGGLAIEQYF
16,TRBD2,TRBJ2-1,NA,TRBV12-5,CASGPVVGGTYNEQFF
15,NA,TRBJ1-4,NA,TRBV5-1,CASSLEGLANEKLFF
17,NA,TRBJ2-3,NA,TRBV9,CASSPQTGGTGTDTQYF
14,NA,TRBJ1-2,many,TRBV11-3,CASSLGAAPLGYTF
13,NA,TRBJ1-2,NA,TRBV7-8,CASSPSGARGYTF
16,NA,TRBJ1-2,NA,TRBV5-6,CASSLEIEGGFYGYTF
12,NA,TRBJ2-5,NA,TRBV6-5,CASSPGYGTQYF
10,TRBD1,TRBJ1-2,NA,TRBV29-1,CSTGETGYTF
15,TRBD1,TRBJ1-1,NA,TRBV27,CASIINRGQNTEAFF
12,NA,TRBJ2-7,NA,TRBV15,CATSRGSYEQYF
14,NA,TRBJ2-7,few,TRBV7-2,CASSYPPFYYEQYF
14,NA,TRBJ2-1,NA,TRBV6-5,CASSPTITSYEQFF
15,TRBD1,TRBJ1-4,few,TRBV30,CAWSVSGTGGEKLFF
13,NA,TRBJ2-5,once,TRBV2,CASSVGAQETQYF
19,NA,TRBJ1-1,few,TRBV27,CASSLIPLWQTTLNTEAFF
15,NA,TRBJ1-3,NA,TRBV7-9,CASSLEGVTGNTIYF
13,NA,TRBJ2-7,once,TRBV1,CTSSQRWGHEQYF
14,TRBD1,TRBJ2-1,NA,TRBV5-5,CASSLGTGPNEQFF
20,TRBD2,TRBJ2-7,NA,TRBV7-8,CASSLGSRGLAGVSSYEQYF
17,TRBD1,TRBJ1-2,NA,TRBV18,CASSPTAGTGELYGYTF
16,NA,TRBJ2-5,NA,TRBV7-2,CASSQSQNWRKETQYF
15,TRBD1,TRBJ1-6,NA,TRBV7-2,CASSLGVDRGSPLHF
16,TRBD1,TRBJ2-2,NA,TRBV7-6,CASSLARTGATGELFF
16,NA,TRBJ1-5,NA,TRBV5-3,CARSFTPSADNQPQHF
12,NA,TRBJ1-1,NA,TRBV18,CASSRGKGEAFF
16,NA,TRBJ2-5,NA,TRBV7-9,CASTKNSEGGEETQYF
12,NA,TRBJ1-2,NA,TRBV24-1,CATRPGPEGYTF
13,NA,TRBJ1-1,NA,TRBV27,CASSLWSRTEAFF
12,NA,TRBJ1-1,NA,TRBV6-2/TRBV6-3,CASSYSEAGAFF
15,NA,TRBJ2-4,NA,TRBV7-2,CASSLSQGLRDIQYF
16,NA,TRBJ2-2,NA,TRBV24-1,CATSDSRVLGTGELFF
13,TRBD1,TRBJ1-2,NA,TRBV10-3,CAISGQGANGYTF
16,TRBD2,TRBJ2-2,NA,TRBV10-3,CAISESLAGNTGELFF
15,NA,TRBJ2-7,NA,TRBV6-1,CASSERQGTAYEQYF
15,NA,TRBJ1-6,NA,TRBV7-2,CASSVSGGVNSPLHF